The 14 T cell receptor beta chains below were found in one sample sequenced in a study of shared clonotypes between healthy human individuals. TCRdb's table, derived via immunoSEQ multiplex PCR, lists solely in-frame clones and lacks some. Of about 2.1 million clones listed, around 93% are singletons. Selected positively for CCR7 and CD45RO-negative, naive CD8 cells excluded terminally differentiated effector memory CD45RA+ cells. Specimen: naive CD8+ T cells from PBMCs. These receptors originate from a man aged 18 to 29 in good health. Some clones in this sample may be carry-over from other donors' samples.

The V and J genes are TRBV11-1 and TRBJ2-7; the D call may be TRBD1 or TRBD2 (5 bases each). Deletions cut 5 bases from V and 1 base from J, with 15 bases between. The CDR3 length is 15 residues. Germline CDR1 SGHAT, CDR2 FQDESV (reference sequence). The CDR3 DNA follows: TGTGCCAGCAGCGCACGTGTTGGGGGTTCCTACGAGCAGTACTTC. It translates to CASSARVGGSYEQYF. The full variable domain, with the rest looked up from reference TRBV11-1 and TRBJ2-7, is EAEVAQSPRYKITEKSQAVAFWCDPISGHATLYWYRQILGQGPELLVQFQDESVVDDSQLPKDRFSAERLKGVDSTLKIQPAELGDSAMYLCASSARVGGSYEQYFGPGTRLTVT.

The V and J genes are TRBV15 and TRBJ2-7; D is perhaps TRBD2 (7 bases). The CDR3 length is 15 residues. The germline V gene has CDR1 LNHNV and CDR2 YYDKDF (reference sequence). The ends were cut back, 5 bases at V and 2 bases at J, with 16 bases in the middle. CDR3 nucleotides: TGTGCCACCAGCCCCGGACTAGGGGGGCCCTACGAGCAGTACTTC. The encoded protein is CATSPGLGGPYEQYF.

The CDR3 DNA is TGTGCCAGCAGCCCGAACCTTGGTATCAACGCATATACGCAGTATTTT. It translates to CASSPNLGINAYTQYF. The chain carries TRBV13 and TRBJ2-3; no firm D call. CDR3 length equals 16 residues. Trimming left V 5 bases short and J 7 bases short, with 22 bases between. Germline CDR1 and CDR2: PRHDT and FYEKMQ (reference sequence).

The rearrangement uses TRBV10-3 and TRBJ2-7, with 10 bases fitting TRBD2. The ends lost 3 bases at V and 2 bases at J; junction bases unmatched: 4. Per germline, CDR1 ENHRY and CDR2 SYGVKD. The CDR3 extends over 15 amino acids. The CDR3 is CAISDRTSGTYEQYF. DNA for the CDR3: TGTGCCATCAGTGACAGGACTAGCGGTACCTACGAGCAGTACTTC.

The genes are TRBV15 and TRBJ2-2; D might be TRBD1 or TRBD2, each matching 5 bases. Germline V lookup: CDR1 LNHNV, CDR2 YYDKDF (reference sequence). The CDR3 has 17 residues. Trimming removed 0 bases at V and 1 base at J, with 12 bases between. The CDR3 spells CATSRDPEGRNTGELFF. DNA for the CDR3: TGTGCCACCAGCAGAGATCCAGAGGGGAGGAACACCGGGGAGCTGTTTTTT.

Of note for this clone: The same CDR3 is also encoded by other DNA sequences in this sample. The chain carries TRBV5-1 and TRBJ1-1; 9 nucleotides agree with TRBD1. The CDR3 sequence is 14 residues long. Germline CDR1 reads SGHRS; CDR2 reads YFSETQ. The trim removed 3 bases at V and 2 bases at J, leaving 2 bases unmatched. CDR3 DNA sequence: TGCGCCAGCAGCTGGACAGGGGACAACACTGAAGCTTTCTTT. This gives the protein CASSWTGDNTEAFF. Full variable domain (rest looked up from reference TRBV5-1 and TRBJ1-1): KAGVTQTPRYLIKTRGQQVTLSCSPISGHRSVSWYQQTPGQGLQFLFEYFSETQRNKGNFPGRFSGRQFSNSRSEMNVSTLELGDSALYLCASSWTGDNTEAFFGQGTRLTVV.

This chain joins TRBV15 and TRBJ2-4, with 7 bases matching TRBD1. The CDR3 has 15 amino acids. V dropped 3 bases and J dropped 3; count of bases not matched to a gene: 5. The germline gives CDR1 LNHNV, CDR2 YYDKDF (reference sequence). The CDR3 reads CATSSYRGGKNIQYF. In DNA, the CDR3 is TGTGCCACCAGCAGCTACAGGGGTGGCAAAAACATTCAGTACTTC.

This clone has just a few counts. Other DNA variants within this sample encode the same CDR3. The rearrangement links TRBV4-2 to TRBJ2-7, with D possibly TRBD2 on 5 matching bases. Germline V gene data show CDR1 as LGHNA and CDR2 as YNFKEQ. The CDR3 spans 12 residues. The V gene lost 4 bases and the J gene lost 4 bases, with 8 bases spanning the gap. CDR3 sequence reads: CASSRGGYEQYF. In DNA form, the CDR3 reads TGTGCCAGCAGCCGAGGCGGGTACGAGCAGTACTTC.

Note on this clone: At the DNA level, this CDR3 is encoded by other sequences in the same sample as well. The V and J genes are TRBV27 and TRBJ1-2; 8 bases map to TRBD1. Looked up from germline, CDR1 is MNHEY and CDR2 is SMNVEV (reference sequence). With 6 bases clipped from V and 5 bases from J, the junction kept 8 bases outside the gene matches. The CDR3 loop spans 14 amino acids. The CDR3 nucleotides are TGTGCCAGCAGCCCAGGGGGCGCAGCTTATGGCTACACCTTC. Amino acids: CASSPGGAAYGYTF.

V gene TRBV25-1 combines with J gene TRBJ1-1, with D possibly being TRBD1 (6 bases). V was clipped by 4 bases and J by 7 bases, with 13 bases between them. The length of the CDR3 is 13 residues. CDR1 is MGHDK, CDR2 SYGVNS, per germline. CDR3 in DNA: TGTGCCAGCAGTGTTGGGGCAGGGGATGAAGCTTTCTTT. Protein product: CASSVGAGDEAFF. Full variable domain (missing parts from reference TRBV25-1 and TRBJ1-1): EADIYQTPRYLVIGTGKKITLECSQTMGHDKMYWYQQDPGMELHLIHYSYGVNSTEKGDLSSESTVSRIRTEHFPLTLESARPSHTSQYLCASSVGAGDEAFFGQGTRLTVV.

The rearrangement links TRBV19 to TRBJ2-7; D may correspond to TRBD1 or TRBD2 (5 bases each). Germline-derived CDR1 and CDR2 are LNHDA and SQIVND (reference sequence). The CDR3 runs 14 residues. V lost 3 bases and J lost 3, with 12 bases in between. CDR3 coding DNA: TGTGCCAGTAGTATTTGGGACCAAAGCTACGAGCAGTACTTC. Translation gives CASSIWDQSYEQYF. Variable domain in full (rest from reference TRBV19 and TRBJ2-7): DGGITQSPKYLFRKEGQNVTLSCEQNLNHDAMYWYRQDPGQGLRLIYYSQIVNDFQKGDIAEGYSVSREKKESFPLTVTSAQKNPTAFYLCASSIWDQSYEQYFGPGTRLTVT.

This sequence joins TRBV9 and TRBJ2-7, with D perhaps given as TRBD1 or TRBD2 (5 bases each). Germline V CDR1 and CDR2: SGDLS, YYNGEE. The CDR3 sequence is 16 residues long. With 3 bases removed from V and 7 bases from J, the gap between germline ends came to 23 bases. CDR3 protein: CASSGGSGTGFSEQYF. The CDR3 DNA is TGTGCCAGCAGCGGGGGGTCCGGGACGGGTTTTTCTGAGCAGTACTTC.

This clone has a single count. V and J are TRBV27 and TRBJ2-4; D is perhaps TRBD1 (5 bases). The CDR3 is 15 amino acids. Trimming stripped 0 bases from V and 2 bases from J, with 8 bases between. Germline CDR1 and CDR2: MNHEY and SMNVEV (reference sequence). CDR3 nucleotides: TGTGCCAGCAGTTTATCGAAGGGGACCAAAAACATTCAGTACTTC. Translation: CASSLSKGTKNIQYF.

The chain joins TRBV27 to TRBJ2-2; D is perhaps TRBD1 (6 bases). This CDR3 comprises 13 residues. V lost 5 bases to trimming and J lost 9 bases, with 13 bases between them. CDR1 and CDR2 from the germline V gene are MNHEY and SMNVEV (reference sequence). CDR3 coding DNA: TGTGCCAGCAGTCGTACAGGGTTCCGGGAGCTGTTTTTT. It is translated as CASSRTGFRELFF.